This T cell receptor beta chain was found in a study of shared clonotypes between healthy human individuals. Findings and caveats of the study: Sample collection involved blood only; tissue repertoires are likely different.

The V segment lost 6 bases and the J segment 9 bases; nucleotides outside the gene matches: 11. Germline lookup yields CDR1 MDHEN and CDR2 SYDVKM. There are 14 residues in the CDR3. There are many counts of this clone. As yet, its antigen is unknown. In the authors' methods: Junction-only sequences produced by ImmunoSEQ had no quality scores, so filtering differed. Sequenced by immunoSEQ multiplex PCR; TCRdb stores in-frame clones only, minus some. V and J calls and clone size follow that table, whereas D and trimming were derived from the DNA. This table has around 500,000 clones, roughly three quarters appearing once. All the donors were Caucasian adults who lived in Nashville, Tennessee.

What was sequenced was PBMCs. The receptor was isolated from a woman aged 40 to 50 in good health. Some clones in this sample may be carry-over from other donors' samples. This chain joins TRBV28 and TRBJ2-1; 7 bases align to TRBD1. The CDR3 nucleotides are TGTGCCAGCAGACAAGACAGGGCATTGGGTGAGCAGTTCTTC. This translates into CASRQDRALGEQFF.